Listed below are T cell receptor beta chains from one sample, sequenced in a study of radiation and T cells in renal cell carcinoma. Clones were read by immunoSEQ multiplex PCR, and TCRdb kept only the in-frame ones, dropping some. The table has 130,000 to 150,000 clones, around 88% seen once; the top ten hold 15% to 20%. This sample comprised blood, obtained from a patient whose treatment included radiotherapy and nephrectomy. These receptors were taken from a woman between 50 and 59 years old with renal cell carcinoma. The CDR3 runs from the conserved cysteine through the conserved F or W. A D gene is named only where the DNA matches it firmly. Rows may omit the clone size; those that give it use once, few, many or a size class.

v_gene: TRBV30
abundance: NA
d_gene: TRBD1
j_gene: TRBJ2-1
CDR3aa: CAWSRGLTNEQFF
CDR3nt: TGTGCCTGGAGTAGGGGGCTTACAAATGAGCAGTTCTTC

v_gene: TRBV10-1
abundance: NA
d_gene: NA
j_gene: TRBJ1-5
CDR3aa: CASSGGSDQPQHF
CDR3nt: TGCGCCAGCAGTGGGGGCAGTGATCAGCCCCAGCATTTT

v_gene: TRBV7-2
abundance: NA
d_gene: NA
j_gene: TRBJ2-7
CDR3aa: CASSSSHTAYEQYF
CDR3nt: TGTGCCAGCAGCTCGTCTCACACTGCCTACGAGCAGTACTTC

v_gene: TRBV5-1
abundance: NA
d_gene: TRBD2
j_gene: TRBJ2-1
CDR3aa: CASRENEAAGHNEQFF
CDR3nt: TGCGCCAGCAGGGAAAATGAGGCAGCGGGACACAATGAGCAGTTCTTC

v_gene: TRBV2
abundance: NA
d_gene: NA
j_gene: TRBJ2-5
CDR3aa: CASSLAGTGLNQETQYF
CDR3nt: TGTGCCAGCAGCCTAGCTGGGACCGGCCTTAACCAAGAGACCCAGTACTTC

v_gene: TRBV7-2
abundance: NA
d_gene: NA
j_gene: TRBJ1-2
CDR3aa: CASSRGGPNYGYTF
CDR3nt: TGTGCCAGCAGCCGAGGTGGGCCGAACTATGGCTACACCTTC

v_gene: TRBV5-1
abundance: once
d_gene: NA
j_gene: TRBJ2-5
CDR3aa: CASSWSGTQETQYF
CDR3nt: TGCGCCAGCAGCTGGTCGGGGACACAAGAGACCCAGTACTTC

v_gene: TRBV28
abundance: NA
d_gene: NA
j_gene: TRBJ2-3
CDR3aa: CASSLIISEFTDTQYF
CDR3nt: TGTGCCAGCAGTTTAATTATCTCTGAGTTCACAGATACGCAGTATTTT

v_gene: TRBV6-6
abundance: NA
d_gene: TRBD1
j_gene: TRBJ2-7
CDR3aa: CASSYTREQGEQYF
CDR3nt: TGTGCCAGCAGTTACACCAGAGAACAGGGGGAGCAGTACTTC

v_gene: TRBV6-1
abundance: NA
d_gene: NA
j_gene: TRBJ2-3
CDR3aa: CASSEVRIDTQYF
CDR3nt: TGTGCCAGCAGTGAAGTCAGGATAGATACGCAGTATTTT

v_gene: TRBV5-4
abundance: NA
d_gene: TRBD1
j_gene: TRBJ1-6
CDR3aa: CASSFPTGGHYNSPLHF
CDR3nt: TGTGCCAGCAGCTTCCCAACAGGGGGCCACTATAATTCACCCCTCCACTTT

v_gene: TRBV5-1
abundance: NA
d_gene: NA
j_gene: TRBJ2-7
CDR3aa: CASSGGAGDNLYEQYF
CDR3nt: TGCGCCAGCAGCGGAGGAGCTGGGGACAACCTCTACGAGCAGTACTTC

v_gene: TRBV6-1
abundance: NA
d_gene: NA
j_gene: TRBJ2-7
CDR3aa: CASSELGALIVVYEQYF
CDR3nt: TGTGCCAGCAGTGAGCTAGGAGCCTTGATAGTGGTATACGAGCAGTACTTC

v_gene: TRBV9
abundance: few
d_gene: NA
j_gene: TRBJ2-1
CDR3aa: CASSFSRDGLGNNEQFF
CDR3nt: TGTGCCAGCAGCTTTAGCCGGGACGGGCTCGGCAACAATGAGCAGTTCTTC

v_gene: TRBV10-3
abundance: NA
d_gene: NA
j_gene: TRBJ1-4
CDR3aa: CAISDQATSVREKLFF
CDR3nt: TGTGCCATCAGTGACCAGGCAACGTCGGTGCGGGAAAAACTGTTTTTT

v_gene: TRBV11-3
abundance: once
d_gene: NA
j_gene: TRBJ1-1
CDR3aa: CASSLGRLNTEAFF
CDR3nt: TGTGCCAGCAGCTTAGGTCGGCTGAACACTGAAGCTTTCTTT

v_gene: TRBV19
abundance: NA
d_gene: NA
j_gene: TRBJ1-4
CDR3aa: CASSAVRWEKLFF
CDR3nt: TGTGCCAGTAGCGCGGTCCGGTGGGAAAAACTGTTTTTT

v_gene: TRBV9
abundance: few
d_gene: NA
j_gene: TRBJ2-7
CDR3aa: CASSVSEVREQYF
CDR3nt: TGTGCCAGCAGCGTATCCGAGGTAAGGGAGCAGTACTTC

v_gene: TRBV28
abundance: NA
d_gene: TRBD1
j_gene: TRBJ1-2
CDR3aa: CASSFRGQVVKGYTF
CDR3nt: TGTGCCAGCAGTTTCCGCGGACAGGTTGTGAAAGGCTACACCTTC

v_gene: TRBV7-9
abundance: NA
d_gene: NA
j_gene: TRBJ2-1
CDR3aa: CASSLGSSIDEQFF
CDR3nt: TGTGCCAGCAGCTTAGGTAGCAGTATCGATGAGCAGTTCTTC

v_gene: TRBV9
abundance: NA
d_gene: NA
j_gene: TRBJ2-1
CDR3aa: CASSAEGFLSSYNEQFF
CDR3nt: TGTGCCAGCAGCGCCGAGGGCTTTCTTAGCTCCTACAATGAGCAGTTCTTC

v_gene: TRBV9
abundance: NA
d_gene: TRBD1
j_gene: TRBJ2-5
CDR3aa: CASSGGTAQETQYF
CDR3nt: TGTGCCAGCAGCGGAGGGACAGCTCAAGAGACCCAGTACTTC

v_gene: TRBV28
abundance: NA
d_gene: TRBD1
j_gene: TRBJ2-1
CDR3aa: CASSPYPSGGTLTSYNEQFF
CDR3nt: TGTGCCAGCAGTCCTTATCCCTCAGGGGGTACCCTCACCTCCTACAATGAGCAGTTCTTC

v_gene: TRBV27
abundance: NA
d_gene: NA
j_gene: TRBJ2-1
CDR3aa: CASRPNAIYNEQFF
CDR3nt: TGTGCCAGCAGACCAAACGCCATATACAATGAGCAGTTCTTC

v_gene: TRBV7-9
abundance: NA
d_gene: NA
j_gene: TRBJ1-2
CDR3aa: CASSLASANYGYTF
CDR3nt: TGTGCCAGCAGCTTAGCTTCAGCTAACTATGGCTACACCTTC

v_gene: TRBV6-5
abundance: NA
d_gene: TRBD1
j_gene: TRBJ1-1
CDR3aa: CASSFLQGGEAFF
CDR3nt: TGTGCCAGCAGTTTCTTACAGGGGGGTGAAGCTTTCTTT

v_gene: TRBV7-9
abundance: few
d_gene: NA
j_gene: TRBJ1-1
CDR3aa: CASSTTGLNTEAFF
CDR3nt: TGTGCCAGCAGCACGACAGGACTAAACACTGAAGCTTTCTTT

v_gene: TRBV7-3
abundance: once
d_gene: TRBD2
j_gene: TRBJ2-1
CDR3aa: CASSPRTSPVSYNEQFF
CDR3nt: TGTGCCAGCAGCCCGAGGACTAGTCCCGTTTCCTACAATGAGCAGTTCTTC

v_gene: TRBV7-2
abundance: NA
d_gene: NA
j_gene: TRBJ1-1
CDR3aa: CASSWERNTEAFF
CDR3nt: TGTGCCAGCAGCTGGGAGCGGAACACTGAAGCTTTCTTT

v_gene: TRBV7-4
abundance: NA
d_gene: NA
j_gene: TRBJ1-1
CDR3aa: CASRPKPPYTEAFF
CDR3nt: TGTGCCAGCAGACCTAAACCTCCGTACACTGAAGCTTTCTTT

v_gene: TRBV6-5
abundance: NA
d_gene: NA
j_gene: TRBJ2-1
CDR3aa: CASSRNNEQFF
CDR3nt: TGTGCCAGCAGCCGAAACAATGAGCAGTTCTTC

v_gene: TRBV15
abundance: NA
d_gene: NA
j_gene: TRBJ1-3
CDR3aa: CATSRGGGISGNTIYF
CDR3nt: TGTGCCACCAGCAGGGGCGGGGGAATCTCTGGAAACACCATATATTTT

v_gene: TRBV27
abundance: NA
d_gene: NA
j_gene: TRBJ1-2
CDR3aa: CASSSTVGYGYTF
CDR3nt: TGTGCCAGCAGTTCGACAGTGGGCTACGGCTACACCTTC

v_gene: TRBV6-5
abundance: NA
d_gene: NA
j_gene: TRBJ1-1
CDR3aa: CASSESLEAFF
CDR3nt: TGTGCCAGCAGTGAAAGCCTCGAAGCTTTCTTT

v_gene: TRBV2
abundance: NA
d_gene: TRBD1
j_gene: TRBJ2-7
CDR3aa: CASSWTGREQYF
CDR3nt: TGTGCCAGCAGTTGGACAGGGCGCGAGCAGTACTTC

v_gene: TRBV11-2
abundance: NA
d_gene: NA
j_gene: TRBJ1-2
CDR3aa: CASSSTGTRVEGYTF
CDR3nt: TGTGCCAGCAGCTCAACCGGGACAAGGGTGGAGGGCTACACCTTC

v_gene: TRBV27
abundance: NA
d_gene: TRBD2
j_gene: TRBJ2-7
CDR3aa: CASSLSSGDGHEQYF
CDR3nt: TGTGCCAGCAGTTTATCTAGCGGGGACGGGCACGAGCAGTACTTC

v_gene: TRBV7-2
abundance: NA
d_gene: TRBD1
j_gene: TRBJ1-1
CDR3aa: CASSRDRGGTEAFF
CDR3nt: TGTGCCAGCAGCCGGGACAGGGGTGGAACTGAAGCTTTCTTT

v_gene: TRBV11-2
abundance: NA
d_gene: NA
j_gene: TRBJ1-4
CDR3aa: CASSFVPGRNEKLFF
CDR3nt: TGTGCCAGCAGCTTTGTCCCAGGGAGGAATGAAAAACTGTTTTTT

v_gene: TRBV6-1
abundance: NA
d_gene: NA
j_gene: TRBJ1-1
CDR3aa: CASSEHNTEAFF
CDR3nt: TGTGCCAGCAGTGAGCACAACACTGAAGCTTTCTTT

v_gene: TRBV4-2
abundance: NA
d_gene: NA
j_gene: TRBJ2-2
CDR3aa: CASSRKTANTGELFF
CDR3nt: TGTGCCAGCAGCCGAAAAACCGCGAACACCGGGGAGCTGTTTTTT

v_gene: TRBV9
abundance: NA
d_gene: TRBD2
j_gene: TRBJ2-3
CDR3aa: CASSAMTSSTDTQYF
CDR3nt: TGTGCCAGCAGCGCCATGACTAGCTCCACAGATACGCAGTATTTT

v_gene: TRBV19
abundance: NA
d_gene: TRBD2
j_gene: TRBJ2-1
CDR3aa: CASRRDYQSSYNEQFF
CDR3nt: TGTGCCAGTAGACGGGACTACCAGAGCTCCTACAATGAGCAGTTCTTC

v_gene: TRBV7-2
abundance: NA
d_gene: NA
j_gene: TRBJ2-1
CDR3aa: CASSESPPPDTEQFF
CDR3nt: TGTGCCAGCAGCGAATCCCCCCCGCCGGACACTGAGCAGTTCTTC

v_gene: TRBV5-1
abundance: NA
d_gene: TRBD2
j_gene: TRBJ2-3
CDR3aa: CASSWGSGGSTDTQYF
CDR3nt: TGCGCCAGCAGCTGGGGAAGCGGGGGGAGCACAGATACGCAGTATTTT

v_gene: TRBV5-1
abundance: NA
d_gene: TRBD2
j_gene: TRBJ2-5
CDR3aa: CASSLDGSPGLAGLQETQYF
CDR3nt: TGCGCCAGCAGCCTGGATGGCAGCCCGGGACTAGCGGGCCTCCAAGAGACCCAGTACTTC

v_gene: TRBV5-6
abundance: NA
d_gene: NA
j_gene: TRBJ1-1
CDR3aa: CASSQGPFLNTEAFF
CDR3nt: TGTGCCAGCAGCCAGGGACCTTTCCTGAACACTGAAGCTTTCTTT

v_gene: TRBV5-1
abundance: NA
d_gene: NA
j_gene: TRBJ1-3
CDR3aa: CASSLGSLGGNTIYF
CDR3nt: TGCGCCAGCAGCTTAGGAAGTCTTGGTGGAAACACCATATATTTT

v_gene: TRBV2
abundance: few
d_gene: NA
j_gene: TRBJ1-2
CDR3aa: CASRTTGSEGYTF
CDR3nt: TGTGCCAGCAGGACGACAGGTTCGGAAGGCTACACCTTC

v_gene: TRBV7-9
abundance: NA
d_gene: NA
j_gene: TRBJ2-7
CDR3aa: CASSLVSLRGKFEQYF
CDR3nt: TGTGCCAGCAGCTTAGTTTCGCTACGAGGGAAATTCGAGCAGTACTTC

v_gene: TRBV5-8
abundance: NA
d_gene: NA
j_gene: TRBJ1-2
CDR3aa: CASSFGSGRNYGYTF
CDR3nt: TGTGCCAGCAGCTTTGGATCAGGGCGTAACTATGGCTACACCTTC

v_gene: TRBV28
abundance: NA
d_gene: NA
j_gene: TRBJ1-5
CDR3aa: CASTPGRNQPQHF
CDR3nt: TGTGCCAGCACCCCCGGGAGGAATCAGCCCCAGCATTTT

v_gene: TRBV7-2
abundance: NA
d_gene: NA
j_gene: TRBJ2-3
CDR3aa: CASIRGPGTDTQYF
CDR3nt: TGTGCCAGTATTAGGGGCCCCGGCACAGATACGCAGTATTTT

v_gene: TRBV11-2
abundance: NA
d_gene: NA
j_gene: TRBJ1-6
CDR3aa: CASSSYDSPLHF
CDR3nt: TGTGCCAGCAGCTCTTACGATTCACCCCTCCACTTT

v_gene: TRBV4-3
abundance: NA
d_gene: NA
j_gene: TRBJ1-4
CDR3aa: CASSQDDSRNEKLFF
CDR3nt: TGCGCCAGCAGCCAAGATGATTCCCGGAACGAAAAACTGTTTTTT

v_gene: TRBV4-3
abundance: NA
d_gene: NA
j_gene: TRBJ2-4
CDR3aa: CASSQDPGGFPYF
CDR3nt: TGCGCCAGCAGCCAAGATCCGGGGGGCTTCCCGTACTTC

v_gene: TRBV6-5
abundance: NA
d_gene: NA
j_gene: TRBJ2-1
CDR3aa: CASSPEDSGEQFF
CDR3nt: TGTGCCAGCAGTCCGGAGGATTCCGGTGAGCAGTTCTTC

v_gene: TRBV5-6
abundance: once
d_gene: NA
j_gene: TRBJ1-6
CDR3aa: CASVPRRGDSPLHF
CDR3nt: TGTGCCAGCGTCCCCCGGAGGGGAGATTCACCCCTCCACTTT

v_gene: TRBV21-1
abundance: NA
d_gene: NA
j_gene: TRBJ1-1
CDR3aa: CASGIHRVSEAFF
CDR3nt: TGTGCCAGCGGAATCCACAGGGTATCTGAAGCTTTCTTT